Sequencing of this TCR beta chain was carried out in a study of vaccination effects on CD4 cells after COVID-19. Peptide-pool stimulation followed by sequencing identified expanded antigen-specific CD4+ clonotypes in the ViraFEST assay. It was after 10 days of culture that CD4+ T cells were isolated. SARS-CoV-2 infected the person between March and December 2020, as confirmed by PCR. This clone was recorded a few times. The target antigen is unknown. The table came from immunoSEQ multiplex PCR; TCRdb's copy has only in-frame clones and leaves some out. This sample carries about 45,000 clones, approximately 70% of them seen once, and the ten largest clones take roughly 30%. Germline assignment: CDR1 MNHEY and CDR2 SMNVEV (reference sequence). The CDR3 totals 14 residues. Between the trimmed V and J ends, which lost 6 bases and 2 bases, there was a span of 14 bases.

Sequences were derived from CD4+ T cells from PBMCs cultured with a peptide pool, sampled before COVID-19 vaccination. This receptor was obtained from a human donor who had a prior SARS-CoV-2 infection. The chain is built from TRBV27 and TRBJ2-7; D is possibly TRBD1 (6 bases). CDR3 sequence reads: CASRLRTATYEQYF. For the CDR3, the DNA is TGTGCCAGCAGGCTAAGGACAGCTACCTACGAGCAGTACTTC.